Shown below are 15 T cell receptor beta chains from a single sample sequenced in a study of early T cells in non-severe SARS-CoV-2 infection. One entry per CDR3 protein results from TCRdb running MiXCR on the 5' RACE reads. The sample shows around 80,000 distinct CDR3 sequences, around 13% of them seen only once. Material for sequencing was whole blood. The receptors here all came from an adult who was a healthcare worker with PCR-confirmed SARS-CoV-2 infection or an uninfected control (not recorded which).

The chain employs TRBV11-3 and TRBJ2-3; TRBD1 or TRBD2 may be the D gene (6 bases each). The CDR3 has 14 residues. Germline values: CDR1 SGHNT, CDR2 YENEEA. Trimming left V 8 bases short and J 2 bases short, with 14 bases between. For the CDR3, the DNA is TGTGCCAGCCCCTACAGGGACTCCACAGATACGCAGTATTTT. It is translated as CASPYRDSTDTQYF. The variable domain in full, completed from reference TRBV11-3 and TRBJ2-3, reads EAGVVQSPRYKIIEKKQPVAFWCNPISGHNTLYWYLQNLGQGPELLIRYENEEAVDDSQLPKDRFSAERLKGVDSTLKIQPAELGDSAVYLCASPYRDSTDTQYFGPGTRLTVL.

This clonotype was counted many times. The chain has TRBV12-3 or TRBV12-4 and TRBJ2-1; D tentatively reads TRBD1 or TRBD2 (5 bases each). This CDR3 comprises 16 residues. Trimming stripped 3 bases from V and 0 bases from J, with 12 bases between. CDR3 protein: CASSLGLRGSYNEQFF. CDR3 sequence (DNA): TGTGCCAGCAGTTTGGGGCTTCGGGGCTCCTACAATGAGCAGTTCTTC.

The sample holds many counts of this clonotype. V gene TRBV11-2 combines with J gene TRBJ1-6; no clear D. The CDR3 runs to 15 residues. Trimming took off 6 bases at V and 6 bases at J, with 15 bases between the two ends. In germline, CDR1 is SGHAT, CDR2 FQNNGV. The CDR3 here is CASRVPGVLNSPLHF. The CDR3 DNA follows: TGTGCCAGCAGAGTTCCAGGTGTCCTTAATTCACCCCTCCACTTT.

The chain couples TRBV29-1 to TRBJ2-7; D is unresolved. V was shortened by 6 bases and J by 1 base, with 7 bases between the two germline ends. The CDR3 extends over 11 amino acids. From germline, CDR1 is SQVTM and CDR2 ANQGSEA. The CDR3 region has the DNA TGCAGCGTCCAGTTGTCCTACGAGCAGTACTTC. Encoded protein: CSVQLSYEQYF.

CDR3 residues: CASSLDSQETQYF. The DNA of the CDR3 is TGTGCCAGCAGCTTAGACAGTCAAGAGACCCAGTACTTC. This chain uses TRBV7-9 with TRBJ2-5, with unresolved D. The CDR3 consists of 13 residues. V was trimmed by 1 base and J by 2 bases, leaving 5 bases between them. Germline lookup yields CDR1 SEHNR and CDR2 FQNEAQ (reference sequence).

This clonotype occurred a few times. The V call is TRBV11-2, the J call TRBJ2-4; D remains unclear. Germline CDR1 and CDR2: SGHAT and FQNNGV. V was shortened by 6 bases and J by 5 bases, with 11 bases between the two germline ends. There are 13 residues in the CDR3. The CDR3 coding sequence is TGTGCCAGCAGTGTCGGGCCTGAAAACATTCAGTACTTC. This codes for CASSVGPENIQYF.

This chain connects TRBV6-2 or TRBV6-3 to TRBJ1-2; D remains unclear. Germline values: CDR1 MNHEY, CDR2 SVGEGT. Trimming stripped 5 bases from V and 2 bases from J, with 21 bases between. The CDR3 has 17 amino acids. This chain's CDR3 is CASSGGGRAVGNYGYTF. For the CDR3, the DNA is TGTGCCAGCAGTGGAGGTGGTCGGGCAGTGGGGAACTATGGCTACACCTTC.

This clonotype appeared many times. The chain carries TRBV5-1 and TRBJ1-6; tentatively, D is TRBD1 (6 bases). The V gene's germline CDR1 is SGHRS and CDR2 YFSETQ. Trimming left V 2 bases short and J 8 bases short, with 14 bases between. The CDR3 has 15 residues. The chain's CDR3 is CASSFRGVGDSPLHF. The CDR3 DNA reads TGCGCCAGCAGCTTCAGGGGAGTCGGGGATTCACCCCTCCACTTT.

This rearrangement joins TRBV10-1 to TRBJ2-5; TRBD1 is a possible D gene (6 bases). In germline, CDR1 is WNHNN, CDR2 SYGVQD (reference sequence). The CDR3 covers 15 residues. Trimming shortened V by 3 bases and J by 0 bases, and 11 bases separated the two germline ends. The DNA for the CDR3 is TGCGCCAGCAGTGATTCCGGACAGAACCAAGAGACCCAGTACTTC. Amino acids: CASSDSGQNQETQYF.

This clonotype was counted only a few times. The gene calls are TRBV29-1 and TRBJ2-1; 13 bases match TRBD2. J was trimmed by 8 bases and V by 5 bases; bases with no gene match: 6. CDR3 length: 14 amino acids. Germline values: CDR1 SQVTM, CDR2 ANQGSEA. The CDR3 sequence is CSVPTSGGAHEQFF. The CDR3 nucleotides read TGCAGCGTTCCTACTAGCGGGGGGGCGCATGAGCAGTTCTTC.

This chain links TRBV29-1 with TRBJ2-2; D might be TRBD1 (5 bases). Germline CDR1 SQVTM, CDR2 ANQGSEA. This CDR3 has 13 amino acids. Trimming pared 6 bases from V and 1 base from J, leaving 9 bases between. The CDR3 region has the DNA TGCAGCGTAAGCACAGGGAACACCGGGGAGCTGTTTTTT. Its protein product is CSVSTGNTGELFF.

This clonotype was observed a few times. This chain uses TRBV15 with TRBJ2-3; unclear D gene. Germline V gives CDR1 LNHNV, CDR2 YYDKDF (reference sequence). V lost 5 bases to trimming and J lost 6 bases, with 12 bases between them. This CDR3 is built from 13 residues. Here the CDR3 reads CATSFLNSDTQYF. In nucleotides, the CDR3 is TGTGCCACCAGCTTCCTGAATAGCGATACGCAGTATTTT.

CDR3 DNA sequence: TGTGCCAGCAGCTTCGGCCGGGGTGGCGGTGAAGCTTTCTTT. Translating gives CASSFGRGGGEAFF. The chain combines TRBV11-3 with TRBJ1-1; D is unclear. The germline V and J ends were trimmed by 3 bases and 7 bases, with 15 bases remaining between them. The germline V gene has CDR1 SGHNT and CDR2 YENEEA. This CDR3 contains 14 residues.

The V gene is TRBV6-6, the J gene TRBJ2-7; D ambiguous. The CDR3 has 11 residues. The V end lost 6 bases, the J end lost 5 bases, and 8 bases lay between the germline ends. The germline V gene encodes CDR1 MNHNY and CDR2 SVGAGI (reference sequence). Here the CDR3 reads CASRLLNEQYF. The DNA of the CDR3 is TGTGCCAGCAGACTCCTTAACGAGCAGTACTTC.

V usage is TRBV25-1 and J usage is TRBJ2-1; D is undetermined. The CDR3 sequence is 10 residues long. The germline V gene has CDR1 MGHDK and CDR2 SYGVNS. The V and J ends lost 4 bases and 6 bases respectively, with 1 base between them. In DNA form, the CDR3 reads TGTGCCAGCAGTGCCAATGAGCAGTTCTTC. Its protein product is CASSANEQFF.